The 24 T cell receptor beta chains below come from one sample, sequenced in a study of blood T cell repertoires in COVID-19. Repertoires were generated with immunoSEQ multiplex PCR, while TCRdb's copy carries only in-frame clones and drops some. The repertoire holds 70,000 to 85,000 clones, with approximately 90% as singletons. Sequenced: peripheral blood. All receptors come from a woman aged 55-69 years with active COVID-19.

The chain employs TRBV7-6 and TRBJ2-5; 12 bases fit TRBD2. The CDR3 spans 16 residues. The J segment lost 4 bases and the V segment lost 2 bases, leaving 5 bases of the junction unmatched. Germline V gene data show CDR1 as SGHVS and CDR2 as FNYEAQ. CDR3 DNA: TGTGCCAGCAGCTTAAAGACTAGCGGGAGTCCAGAGACCCAGTACTTC. As protein: CASSLKTSGSPETQYF.

The J gene is TRBJ2-1, the V gene TRBV4-1; D is uncertain. Trimming took off 1 base at V and 0 bases at J, with 7 bases between the two ends. CDR3 length equals 15 residues. Germline V gene sequence: CDR1 MGHRA, CDR2 YSYEKL. The CDR3 here is CASSQGPSSYNEQFF. The DNA of the CDR3 is TGCGCCAGCAGCCAAGGACCTAGCTCCTACAATGAGCAGTTCTTC.

This sequence joins TRBV28 and TRBJ1-2; D is possibly TRBD1 (5 bases). This CDR3 spans 13 amino acids. CDR1 is MDHEN and CDR2 is SYDVKM in the germline V gene. Trimming removed 3 bases from V and 2 bases from J, with 7 bases in between. The CDR3 is CASSFAGNYGYTF. The CDR3 DNA follows: TGTGCCAGCAGTTTCGCAGGGAACTATGGCTACACCTTC.

The chain combines TRBV9 with TRBJ1-1; D gene ambiguous. In germline, CDR1 is SGDLS, CDR2 YYNGEE. The CDR3 sequence is 13 residues long. V shed 0 bases and J shed 8 bases, with 11 bases lying between them. The CDR3 region is CASSVALVAEAFF. In DNA, the CDR3 is TGTGCCAGCAGCGTAGCGCTTGTGGCAGAAGCTTTCTTT.

The genes are TRBV10-1 and TRBJ2-7; unclear D gene. CDR1 and CDR2 (germline): WNHNN, SYGVQD (reference sequence). The CDR3 has 14 residues. V was pared by 9 bases and J by 0 bases, with 15 bases between. The CDR3 DNA reads TGCGCCAGTTCCTTGAAAGTCGGCTCCTACGAGCAGTACTTC. Amino acids: CASSLKVGSYEQYF.

This clone came up once. The V and J genes are TRBV7-9 and TRBJ1-1; no definite D call. Germline CDR1 and CDR2: SEHNR and FQNEAQ (reference sequence). The CDR3 contains 11 residues. Trimming removed 2 bases at V and 8 bases at J, with 6 bases between. The CDR3: CASSLQAEAFF. In DNA form, the CDR3 reads TGTGCCAGCAGCTTACAGGCGGAAGCTTTCTTT.

The chain has TRBV28 and TRBJ2-7; 8 bases align to TRBD1. Germline V CDR1 and CDR2: MDHEN, SYDVKM. The CDR3 sequence is 14 residues long. Trimming cost V 6 bases and J 8 bases; bases outside gene matches: 12. The CDR3 DNA sequence: TGTGCCAGCAGCCCTGACAGGGGCCGGGTGAAGCAGTACTTC. Translation gives CASSPDRGRVKQYF. Full variable domain (remainder filled in from reference TRBV28 and TRBJ2-7): DVKVTQSSRYLVKRTGEKVFLECVQDMDHENMFWYRQDPGLGLRLIYFSYDVKMKEKGDIPEGYSVSREKKERFSLILESASTNQTSMYLCASSPDRGRVKQYFGPGTRLTVT.

The chain employs TRBV6-6 and TRBJ2-7, with a possible D match to TRBD2 (5 bases). The germline gives CDR1 MNHNY, CDR2 SVGAGI (reference sequence). V dropped 6 bases and J dropped 1 base, with 10 bases sitting between them. CDR3 length: 13 amino acids. The CDR3 DNA sequence: TGTGCCAGCAGGGACGGGGAGTCCTACGAGCAGTACTTC. Protein: CASRDGESYEQYF.

The chain links TRBV28 to TRBJ2-1; 8 nucleotides align to TRBD2. Per the germline V gene, CDR1 is MDHEN and CDR2 is SYDVKM. With 7 bases clipped from V and 7 bases from J, the junction kept 9 bases outside the gene matches. The CDR3 covers 14 residues. In DNA, the CDR3 is TGTGCCAGCATCAGCAGCGGGAGCGTGAATGAGCAGTTCTTC. Translation gives CASISSGSVNEQFF.

This clone appeared once. The J gene is TRBJ1-1, the V gene TRBV30, with D uncertain. In germline, CDR1 is GTSNPN, CDR2 SVGIG (reference sequence). The CDR3 sequence is 13 residues long. Trimming stripped 4 bases from V and 5 bases from J, with 14 bases between. In nucleotides, the CDR3 is TGTGCCTGGATGTTAGGGTCGGGGACTGAAGCTTTCTTT. Protein product: CAWMLGSGTEAFF.

V usage is TRBV7-2 and J usage is TRBJ2-7, with a weak D call TRBD2 (5 bases). This CDR3 is built from 15 residues. V was cut by 2 bases and J by 2 bases, with 13 bases left in between. The germline V gene encodes CDR1 SGHTA and CDR2 FQGNSA. This chain's CDR3 is CASSLIGAEAYEQYF. The CDR3, as DNA: TGTGCCAGCAGCTTAATAGGAGCGGAGGCCTACGAGCAGTACTTC.

This chain connects TRBV5-6 to TRBJ1-6; TRBD1 matches at 8 bases. The germline gives CDR1 SGHDT, CDR2 YYEEEE. The length of the CDR3 is 14 residues. J gave up 9 bases and V 4 bases, and 6 bases lay outside the gene matches. The CDR3 DNA follows: TGTGCCAGCAGCCTGCGCAGGGGGCTTTCACCCCTCCACTTT. Translation gives CASSLRRGLSPLHF. Variable domain in full (rest from reference TRBV5-6 and TRBJ1-6): DAGVTQSPTHLIKTRGQQVTLRCSPKSGHDTVSWYQQALGQGPQFIFQYYEEEERQRGNFPDRFSGHQFPNYSSELNVNALLLGDSALYLCASSLRRGLSPLHFGNGTRLTVT.

This rearrangement joins TRBV5-1 to TRBJ2-5, with 15 bases that match TRBD2. CDR1 is SGHRS, CDR2 YFSETQ, per germline. The trim removed 6 bases at V and 4 bases at J, leaving 10 bases unmatched. This CDR3 comprises 17 residues. The CDR3 DNA is TGCGCCAGCAACTTAAGGACTAGCGGGAGGGGGGCAGAGACCCAGTACTTC. As protein: CASNLRTSGRGAETQYF.

The chain employs TRBV5-6 and TRBJ2-7; tentatively, D is TRBD1 (6 bases). Trimming removed 4 bases from V and 2 bases from J, with 19 bases in between. This CDR3 region has 16 residues. Per germline, CDR1 SGHDT and CDR2 YYEEEE. The DNA for the CDR3 is TGTGCCAGCAGCACAGACCCCTCAGGGGTAGCCTACGAGCAGTACTTC. Its translation: CASSTDPSGVAYEQYF.

The chain joins TRBV20-1 to TRBJ1-6; unclear D gene. V shed 5 bases and J shed 15 bases, with 14 bases lying between them. This CDR3 has 11 amino acids. Germline V gives CDR1 DFQATT, CDR2 SNEGSKA (reference sequence). CDR3 sequence (DNA): TGCAGTGCTCAAAGCCCCTTTCTCCTCCACTTT. It is translated as CSAQSPFLLHF.

The gene calls are TRBV19 and TRBJ2-7; D remains unclear. Germline V gives CDR1 LNHDA, CDR2 SQIVND (reference sequence). The CDR3 runs to 13 residues. The ends were cut back, 5 bases at V and 2 bases at J, with 10 bases in the middle. CDR3 DNA sequence: TGTGCCAGTAGTGCCGCCAGAACCTACGAGCAGTACTTC. Its protein product is CASSAARTYEQYF. The complete variable domain, with remaining parts taken from reference TRBV19 and TRBJ2-7, reads DGGITQSPKYLFRKEGQNVTLSCEQNLNHDAMYWYRQDPGQGLRLIYYSQIVNDFQKGDIAEGYSVSREKKESFPLTVTSAQKNPTAFYLCASSAARTYEQYFGPGTRLTVT.

The chain joins TRBV29-1 to TRBJ1-2, with 8 bases fitting TRBD1. Germline CDR1 is SQVTM and CDR2 is ANQGSEA. V was clipped by 6 bases and J by 3 bases; unmatched bases: 6. CDR3 size: 13 residues. As DNA, the CDR3 is TGCAGCGTGGGGACAGGCCGGGACTATGGCTACACCTTC. Protein sequence: CSVGTGRDYGYTF.

The chain joins TRBV12-3 or TRBV12-4 to TRBJ2-7, with 7 nucleotides matching TRBD2. This CDR3 spans 13 amino acids. J gave up 6 bases and V 5 bases, and 7 bases lay outside the gene matches. Here the CDR3 DNA reads TGTGCCAGCAGTCCCGGGGGGAGGCCCGAGCAGTACTTC. Translating it yields CASSPGGRPEQYF.

J is TRBJ1-1 and V is TRBV28; TRBD1 agrees at 9 bases. The CDR3 extends over 18 amino acids. Germline V gene lookup returns CDR1 MDHEN and CDR2 SYDVKM. The V gene end was trimmed by 7 bases and the J gene end by 3 bases; junction bases not matched to a gene: 18. For the CDR3, the DNA is TGTGCCAGCATCTGGGACAGGGTAGGCCGCACCAGGGACACTGAAGCTTTCTTT. This gives the protein CASIWDRVGRTRDTEAFF.

The chain employs TRBV6-2 or TRBV6-3 and TRBJ1-1; 7 positions match TRBD1. Looked up from germline, CDR1 is MNHEY and CDR2 is SVGEGT. V dropped 2 bases and J dropped 4; count of bases not matched to a gene: 10. The CDR3 runs to 16 residues. The CDR3 nucleotides read TGTGCCAGCAGTTACGGGAGAGGGGGCATGGGCACTGAAGCTTTCTTT. Translated: CASSYGRGGMGTEAFF.

As concerns this clone: One junction end does not reproduce the germline sequence, and a read error may be involved. V and J are TRBV5-1 and TRBJ2-1, with unresolved D. This CDR3 spans 11 amino acids. Germline CDR1 is SGHRS and CDR2 is YFSETQ. CDR3 in DNA: TGCGCCAGCAGCGGTAAAGGAGAGCCGTTCTTC. Protein: CASSGKGEPFF.

The chain links TRBV28 to TRBJ2-1, with 10 nucleotides matching TRBD1. The germline gives CDR1 MDHEN, CDR2 SYDVKM. With V trimmed by 6 bases and J by 12 bases, 14 bases remained unmatched. CDR3 length: 15 residues. The CDR3 region has the DNA TGTGCCAGCAGCATCGAGGGACAGGGGTCTTATGGGCAGTTCTTC. Its protein product is CASSIEGQGSYGQFF.

This CDR3 reads CASSLGSPYEQYF. CDR3 coding DNA: TGTGCCAGCAGCTTGGGCAGTCCCTACGAGCAGTACTTC. V usage is TRBV5-5 and J usage is TRBJ2-7; no definite D call. CDR3 length: 13 residues. V lost 0 bases and J 2 bases, leaving 6 bases between the germline ends. Germline V gene sequence: CDR1 SGHKS, CDR2 YYEKEE (reference sequence). Using reference TRBV5-5 and TRBJ2-7 for the parts outside the CDR3, the full variable domain is DAGVTQSPTHLIKTRGQQVTLRCSPISGHKSVSWYQQVLGQGPQFIFQYYEKEERGRGNFPDRFSARQFPNYSSELNVNALLLGDSALYLCASSLGSPYEQYFGPGTRLTVT.

This sequence joins TRBV20-1 and TRBJ2-3, with 7 bases that match TRBD2. Germline CDR1 is DFQATT and CDR2 is SNEGSKA (reference sequence). This CDR3 region has 11 residues. CDR3 in DNA: TGCAGGGCGGGAGTAACAGATACGCAGTATTTT. This codes for CRAGVTDTQYF.